Sequencing of this TCR beta chain was carried out in a study of T cells in localized non-small cell lung cancer. CDR1 and CDR2 (germline): SGHNT, YYREEE (reference sequence). The CDR3 sequence is 14 residues long. Between the trimmed V and J ends, which lost 0 bases and 1 base, there was a span of 7 bases. In its sample, this clone ranks as medium-sized. Other nucleotide sequences from this sample produce the same CDR3. Sequencing was performed with immunoSEQ multiplex PCR; in TCRdb, only in-frame clones are kept and a portion is missing. The sample lists under 75,000 clones, roughly nine tenths seen once, with just over 20% in the top ten.

The sequence was obtained from a male donor at least 60 years old with stage III squamous cell lung carcinoma. The sample in question was peripheral blood, obtained before any cancer treatment. J is TRBJ1-1 and V is TRBV5-4, with D uncertain. CDR3 in DNA: TGTGCCAGCAGCTTGGGTGACCGGAACACTGAAGCTTTCTTT. Its protein product is CASSLGDRNTEAFF.